This TCR beta chain originates from a study of T cells in tumors after PD-1 blockade. Method: immunoSEQ multiplex PCR; TCRdb's copy keeps in-frame clones and lacks some. There are 45,000 to 60,000 clones in the sample; 81% occur only once, and 4% to 4.5% lies in the top ten. This specimen consisted of PBMCs, obtained before anti-PD-1 treatment. This TCR was recovered from a human donor with basal cell carcinoma.

CDR3 sequence reads: CASSQGGTNYGYTF. CDR3 bases: TGTGCCAGCAGCCAAGGCGGGACCAACTATGGCTACACCTTC. The chain combines TRBV3-1 (or the pseudogene TRBV3-2) with TRBJ1-2; perhaps TRBD1 as D (5 bases). CDR3 length equals 14 residues. Germline CDR1 LGHDT, CDR2 YNNKEL (reference sequence). The V and J ends lost 1 base and 2 bases respectively, with 8 bases between them.